The next 13 T cell receptor beta chains were all read from a single sample in a study of radiotherapy plus CTLA-4 blockade in lung cancer (dated by TCRdb to 2016 to 2019). The library was generated by the immunoSEQ multiplex PCR assay. Entries here come from immuneACCESS through TCRdb and include only in-frame sequences with V and J called. Some clones fail to appear in such tables; in the studies checked, an unresolved V gene covers under half of the shortfall, and the cause of the remainder is unknown. The sample yields around 63,000 clones; approximately 79% were counted once. The ten largest clones add up to roughly 15% of the sample. The sample consisted of peripheral blood, taken from a patient treated with radiotherapy plus ipilimumab. The receptors stem from a human donor with non-small cell lung cancer whose response to radiotherapy plus ipilimumab could not be evaluated. Some clones in this sample may be carry-over from other donors' samples.

The V call is TRBV4-1, the J call TRBJ1-2, with 7 nucleotides matching TRBD1. The germline V gene encodes CDR1 MGHRA and CDR2 YSYEKL. V lost 4 bases and J lost 4; bases outside the gene matches: 12. This CDR3 is 16 amino acids long. The CDR3 DNA sequence: TGCGCCAGCAGCCGAGACTGGACAGGCCCATCCTATGGCTACACCTTC. Its protein is CASSRDWTGPSYGYTF.

This rearrangement joins TRBV7-8 to TRBJ1-5; a possible D gene is TRBD1 (6 bases). Looked up from germline, CDR1 is SGHVS and CDR2 is FQNEAQ. Trimming stripped 3 bases from V and 11 bases from J, with 11 bases between. CDR3 length: 12 residues. CDR3 residues: CASSFQGTAQHF. The CDR3 DNA follows: TGTGCCAGCAGCTTTCAGGGGACGGCCCAGCATTTT.

The rearrangement links TRBV28 to TRBJ2-7; 10 positions match TRBD2. Germline CDR1 and CDR2: MDHEN and SYDVKM. With 5 bases clipped from V and 2 bases from J, the junction kept 12 bases outside the gene matches. The CDR3 extends over 17 amino acids. The CDR3 spells CASSVYRLAGVTYEQYF. The CDR3 DNA reads TGTGCCAGCAGTGTTTATCGGCTAGCGGGGGTAACCTACGAGCAGTACTTC.

The chain combines TRBV27 with TRBJ1-2; a weak D match, TRBD1 (6 bases). Deletions cut 6 bases from V and 4 bases from J, with 12 bases between. The CDR3 consists of 13 residues. Germline V lookup: CDR1 MNHEY, CDR2 SMNVEV (reference sequence). DNA of the CDR3: TGTGCCAGCAGACGACAGGACCGCTATGGCTACACCTTC. Translated: CASRRQDRYGYTF.

The chain recombines TRBV4-3 with TRBJ2-3; 9 nucleotides agree with TRBD2. V gave up 0 bases and J gave up 0 bases; unmatched junction bases: 7. The CDR3 is 18 amino acids. CDR1 is LGHNA, CDR2 YSLEER, per germline. The CDR3 is CASSQDLIAGASTDTQYF. In DNA form, the CDR3 reads TGCGCCAGCAGCCAAGACCTTATAGCGGGGGCCAGCACAGATACGCAGTATTTT.

The rearrangement joins TRBV6-5 to TRBJ2-7, with D perhaps matching TRBD2 (6 bases). The CDR3 consists of 15 residues. Germline CDR1 MNHEY, CDR2 SVGAGI. V gave up 6 bases and J gave up 4 bases, with 19 bases separating them. The CDR3 protein is CASSLSAFGGYEQYF. CDR3 in DNA: TGTGCCAGCAGCCTTTCGGCCTTTGGGGGGTACGAGCAGTACTTC.

The rearrangement uses TRBV6-5 and TRBJ1-1; the D gene is possibly TRBD1 (6 bases). The V end was cut by 3 bases, the J end by 1 base, with 9 bases between. Germline CDR1 is MNHEY and CDR2 is SVGAGI. CDR3 size: 14 residues. The CDR3 loop reads CASSYQQGNTEAFF. In DNA, the CDR3 is TGTGCCAGCAGTTATCAACAGGGGAACACTGAAGCTTTCTTT.

The chain uses TRBV6-6 and TRBJ2-2, with TRBD2 identical over 11 bases. J was trimmed by 3 bases and V by 5 bases; bases with no gene match: 5. This CDR3 region has 16 residues. Germline V gives CDR1 MNHNY, CDR2 SVGAGI (reference sequence). The CDR3 DNA is TGTGCCAGCAGTGGGATAGCGGGGGGGGACACCGGGGAGCTGTTTTTT. This sequence encodes CASSGIAGGDTGELFF.

V and J are TRBV7-6 and TRBJ2-1; 7 nucleotides agree with TRBD2. The CDR3 has 14 amino acids. Germline assignment: CDR1 SGHVS and CDR2 FNYEAQ. Trimming took 5 bases from V and 7 from J; bases not matched to a gene: 8. As DNA, the CDR3 is TGTGCCAGCAGCCGCGGGGGTACACGGAATGAGCAGTTCTTC. Translated: CASSRGGTRNEQFF.

This chain joins TRBV4-1 and TRBJ1-3; D is undetermined. Germline CDR1 is MGHRA and CDR2 is YSYEKL. The CDR3 is 19 residues long. Deletions cut 3 bases from V and 2 bases from J, with 23 bases between. CDR3 protein: CASSQIPGSYYGPGNTIYF. The CDR3 nucleotides read TGCGCCAGCAGCCAGATCCCGGGATCATACTACGGCCCTGGAAACACCATATATTTT.

V gene TRBV6-1 combines with J gene TRBJ2-5, with TRBD2 identical over 7 bases. The tail of the sequence fits TRBJ2-7 better, so the J call may be wrong. The CDR3 is 15 amino acids. CDR1 is MNHNS and CDR2 is SASEGT in the germline V gene. For the CDR3, the DNA is TGTGCCAGCAGTAACCAGGGACTATTGCCCTACGAGCAGTACTTC. The encoded protein is CASSNQGLLPYEQYF.

This chain joins TRBV7-2 and TRBJ1-6, with 7 bases that match TRBD1. The CDR3 loop spans 16 amino acids. Trimming removed 1 base from V and 9 bases from J; junction bases left unmatched: 9. Germline V gene sequence: CDR1 SGHTA, CDR2 FQGNSA. CDR3 residues: CASSLGSAGGGSPLHF. In DNA form, the CDR3 reads TGTGCCAGCAGCTTAGGTTCGGCAGGGGGAGGTTCACCCCTCCACTTT.

V and J are TRBV5-1 and TRBJ1-1; 7 positions match TRBD1. Germline V gives CDR1 SGHRS, CDR2 YFSETQ. The J segment lost 1 base and the V segment lost 2 bases, leaving 11 bases of the junction unmatched. CDR3 size: 17 residues. CDR3 residues: CASSLDPGQLPNTEAFF. The DNA of the CDR3 is TGCGCCAGCAGCTTAGACCCGGGACAGCTACCGAACACTGAAGCTTTCTTT.